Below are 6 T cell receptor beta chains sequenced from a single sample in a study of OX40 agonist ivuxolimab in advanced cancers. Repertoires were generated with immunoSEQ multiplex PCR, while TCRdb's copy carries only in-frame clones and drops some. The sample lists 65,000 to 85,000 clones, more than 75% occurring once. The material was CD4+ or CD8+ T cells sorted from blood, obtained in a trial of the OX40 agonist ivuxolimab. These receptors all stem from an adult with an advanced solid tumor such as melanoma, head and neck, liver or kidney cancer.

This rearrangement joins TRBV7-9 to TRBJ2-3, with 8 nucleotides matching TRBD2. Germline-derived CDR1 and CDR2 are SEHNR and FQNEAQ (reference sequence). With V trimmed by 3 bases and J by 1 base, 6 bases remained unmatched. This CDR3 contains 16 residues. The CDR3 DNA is TGTGCCAGCAGCTTTCTCTCGCGGGGGGGCACAGATACGCAGTATTTT. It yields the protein CASSFLSRGGTDTQYF.

The CDR3 reads CASSLGRETQYF. The CDR3 region has the DNA TGTGCCAGCAGCTTGGGACGGGAGACCCAGTACTTC. V is TRBV5-4 and J is TRBJ2-5; no clear D gene. V dropped 0 bases and J dropped 5 bases, with 5 bases sitting between them. Germline CDR1 SGHNT, CDR2 YYREEE (reference sequence). The CDR3 runs to 12 residues. The variable domain in full, with the rest retrieved from reference TRBV5-4 and TRBJ2-5, is ETGVTQSPTHLIKTRGQQVTLRCSSQSGHNTVSWYQQALGQGPQFIFQYYREEENGRGNFPPRFSGLQFPNYSSELNVNALELDDSALYLCASSLGRETQYFGPGTRLLVL.

The CDR3 sequence is CASMDLFNQPQHF. The CDR3 DNA follows: TGCGCCAGCATGGACCTATTCAATCAGCCCCAGCATTTT. The rearrangement uses TRBV10-2 and TRBJ1-5; no definite D call. Trimming left V 7 bases short and J 3 bases short, with 10 bases between. The CDR3 spans 13 residues. CDR1 is WSHSY and CDR2 is SAAADI in the germline V gene.

Here the CDR3 reads CASGARQETQYF. CDR3 sequence (DNA): TGTGCCAGCGGGGCGAGACAAGAGACCCAGTACTTC. This chain joins TRBV6-6 and TRBJ2-5; D is possibly TRBD1 (5 bases). The CDR3 sequence is 12 residues long. Germline assignment: CDR1 MNHNY and CDR2 SVGAGI (reference sequence). Trimming cost V 8 bases and J 2 bases, with 9 bases left between them.

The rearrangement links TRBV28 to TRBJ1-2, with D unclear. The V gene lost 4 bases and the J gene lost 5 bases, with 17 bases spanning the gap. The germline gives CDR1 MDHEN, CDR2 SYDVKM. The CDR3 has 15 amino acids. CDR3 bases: TGTGCCAGCAGTTCCCCCGGGAGATCGAGATATGGCTACACCTTC. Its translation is CASSSPGRSRYGYTF.

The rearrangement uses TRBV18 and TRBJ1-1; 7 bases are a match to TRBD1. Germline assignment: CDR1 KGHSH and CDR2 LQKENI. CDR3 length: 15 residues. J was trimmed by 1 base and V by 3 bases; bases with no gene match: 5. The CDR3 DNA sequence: TGTGCCAGCTCACCGTCAAGGGACAGGAACACTGAAGCTTTCTTT. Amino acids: CASSPSRDRNTEAFF.